Each of the 14 T cell receptor beta chains below was sequenced from the same sample in a study of T cells after yellow fever vaccination. TCRdb fed the 5' RACE reads into MiXCR, producing one record per CDR3 protein. The sample holds about 50,000 distinct CDR3 sequences; about 7.9% are singletons and the top ten take 28%. Sequencing was performed on CD8+ T cells sorted from PBMCs, taken around 14 days after the first yellow fever vaccination. The receptors come from a man aged 18 to 35 who received the YFV17D yellow fever vaccine.

The chain combines TRBV25-1 with TRBJ1-1, with TRBD1 as a possible D gene (5 bases). The V gene lost 6 bases and the J gene lost 4 bases, with 9 bases spanning the gap. Germline CDR1 and CDR2: MGHDK and SYGVNS. The CDR3 length is 12 residues. CDR3 coding DNA: TGTGCCAGCAGAAACGGGGGCACTGAAGCTTTCTTT. This translates into CASRNGGTEAFF.

This clonotype was seen ten or more times. The V gene is TRBV20-1, the J gene TRBJ2-1; TRBD2 is a possible D gene (7 bases). This CDR3 is built from 15 residues. The ends were cut back, 1 base at V and 9 bases at J, with 19 bases in the middle. In germline, CDR1 is DFQATT, CDR2 SNEGSKA (reference sequence). The CDR3 nucleotides read TGCAGTGCTAGAGCCCCTCTTCGGGGAGGGGGTGAGCAGTTCTTC. Translating gives CSARAPLRGGGEQFF.

This clonotype was counted many times. The genes are TRBV7-2 and TRBJ2-3; no definite D call. The germline gives CDR1 SGHTA, CDR2 FQGNSA. The CDR3 consists of 10 residues. Between the trimmed V and J ends, which lost 1 base and 10 bases, there was a span of 3 bases. This CDR3 is CASSLGPQYF. CDR3 sequence (DNA): TGTGCCAGCAGCTTAGGGCCGCAGTATTTT.

There are many counts of this clonotype. One junction end disagrees with the germline gene, perhaps due to a read error. This chain uses TRBV18 with TRBJ1-1; 7 bases line up with TRBD1. Germline-derived CDR1 and CDR2 are KGHSH and LQKENI. CDR3 size: 16 residues. CDR3 residues: CASSPEYGRGNAEAFF. The CDR3 DNA sequence: TGTGCCAGCTCACCCGAATATGGCAGGGGGAACGCTGAAGCTTTCTTT.

The chain couples TRBV6-4 to TRBJ1-1; D call uncertain. Germline V gene sequence: CDR1 MRHNA, CDR2 SNTAGT. The length of the CDR3 is 15 residues. Trimming stripped 7 bases from V and 0 bases from J, with 15 bases between. In DNA form, the CDR3 reads TGTGCCAGCAAGAGGGAGAGTTCTATGAACACTGAAGCTTTCTTT. Protein sequence: CASKRESSMNTEAFF.

This clonotype appeared a few times. This chain uses TRBV9 with TRBJ1-1; no reliable D call. The CDR3 has 14 residues. V was trimmed by 4 bases and J by 6 bases, leaving 16 bases between them. CDR1 is SGDLS, CDR2 YYNGEE, per germline. This CDR3 is CASSPQEGGPEAFF. The CDR3 DNA sequence: TGTGCCAGCAGCCCCCAGGAAGGAGGACCTGAAGCTTTCTTT.

This clonotype was picked up many times. V and J are TRBV7-9 and TRBJ2-5, with 11 bases identical to TRBD2. There are 16 residues in the CDR3. CDR1 SEHNR and CDR2 FQNEAQ come from the germline V gene (reference sequence). The ends lost 3 bases at V and 3 bases at J; junction bases unmatched: 6. The CDR3: CASSFGTSGGEETQYF. The CDR3 bases are TGTGCCAGCAGCTTCGGAACTAGCGGGGGAGAAGAGACCCAGTACTTC.

Ten or more counts support this clonotype. One junction end disagrees with the germline gene, perhaps due to a read error. J is TRBJ2-4 and V is TRBV12-3 or TRBV12-4; tentative D call: TRBD1 (6 bases). The CDR3 runs 13 residues. The CDR3 nucleotides are TGTGCCAGCAGTTTAAGTCCAGGGGAAGTCTCCTCCTTC. This gives the protein CASSLSPGEVSSF.

This clonotype was counted many times. The genes are TRBV10-3 and TRBJ1-5; weak D call: TRBD1 (6 bases). From germline, CDR1 is ENHRY and CDR2 SYGVKD. V gave up 4 bases and J gave up 2 bases, with 12 bases separating them. CDR3 size: 15 residues. The CDR3 is CAISAQGDGNQPQHF. In DNA, the CDR3 is TGTGCCATCAGTGCACAGGGAGATGGCAATCAGCCCCAGCATTTT.

This clonotype has ten or more counts. The chain links TRBV3-1 to TRBJ2-7; 9 bases align to TRBD1. V gave up 4 bases and J gave up 0 bases; unmatched junction bases: 4. There are 15 residues in the CDR3. CDR1 is LGHDT and CDR2 is YNNKEL in the germline V gene (reference sequence). The CDR3 is CASSPRGQGSYEQYF. CDR3 DNA: TGTGCCAGCAGCCCAAGGGGACAGGGCTCCTACGAGCAGTACTTC.

This clonotype was seen at least ten times. The chain recombines TRBV7-6 with TRBJ2-1; the match to TRBD2 covers 7 bases. Germline V gene lookup returns CDR1 SGHVS and CDR2 FNYEAQ. This CDR3 is 14 amino acids long. Trimming cost V 0 bases and J 9 bases; bases outside gene matches: 5. CDR3 in amino acids: CASSLAGGDGEQFF. The CDR3 DNA reads as TGTGCCAGCAGCTTAGCGGGGGGGGACGGTGAGCAGTTCTTC.

At least ten counts were recorded for this clonotype. This chain links TRBV24-1 with TRBJ1-2; no clear D. Germline CDR1 reads KGHDR; CDR2 reads SFDVKD. With 6 bases removed from V and 4 bases from J, the gap between germline ends came to 11 bases. The CDR3 totals 13 residues. For the CDR3, the DNA is TGTGCCACCAGTCCGTCTGCGGGCTATGGCTACACCTTC. It yields the protein CATSPSAGYGYTF.

This clonotype was seen many times. The V gene is TRBV13, the J gene TRBJ2-7; 9 bases agree with TRBD1. Trimming cost V 5 bases and J 3 bases; bases outside gene matches: 11. Germline CDR1 reads PRHDT; CDR2 reads FYEKMQ (reference sequence). The CDR3 spans 16 residues. CDR3 in amino acids: CASSTQSGTGIYEQYF. The CDR3 DNA reads TGTGCCAGCAGCACCCAATCCGGGACAGGGATCTACGAGCAGTACTTC.

This clonotype has at least ten counts. V usage is TRBV12-5 and J usage is TRBJ1-2; D gene ambiguous. Per the germline V gene, CDR1 is LGHNT and CDR2 is FRNRAP. Deletions cut 7 bases from V and 1 base from J, with 7 bases between. The CDR3 runs 12 residues. The CDR3 sequence: CASALINYGYTF. CDR3 sequence (DNA): TGTGCTAGTGCCCTCATTAACTATGGCTACACCTTC.